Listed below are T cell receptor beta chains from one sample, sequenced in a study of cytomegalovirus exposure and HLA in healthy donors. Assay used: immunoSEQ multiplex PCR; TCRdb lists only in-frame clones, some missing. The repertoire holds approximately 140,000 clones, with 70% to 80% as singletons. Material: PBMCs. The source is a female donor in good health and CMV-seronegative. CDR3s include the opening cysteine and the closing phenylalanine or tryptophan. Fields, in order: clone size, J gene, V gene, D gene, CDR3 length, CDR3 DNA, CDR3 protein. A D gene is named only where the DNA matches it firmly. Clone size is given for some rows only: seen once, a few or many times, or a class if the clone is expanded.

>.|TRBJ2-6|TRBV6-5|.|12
TGTGCCAGCAGGCCCGGGGACAACGTCCTGACTTTC
CASRPGDNVLTF
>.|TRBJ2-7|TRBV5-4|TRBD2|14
TGTGCCAGCAGCTTGGTAGCGGGGTCCTACGAGCAGTACTTC
CASSLVAGSYEQYF
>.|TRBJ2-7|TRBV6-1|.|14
TGTGCCATCAATCCCAGGGGATCCTCCTACGAGCAGTACTTC
CAINPRGSSYEQYF
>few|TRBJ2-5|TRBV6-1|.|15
TGTGCCAGCAGTGAAGAGCAGGGTGGAAGGGAGACCCAGTACTTC
CASSEEQGGRETQYF
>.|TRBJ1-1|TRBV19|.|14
TGTGCCAGTAGTATAGAGGAGGGGAACACTGAAGCTTTCTTT
CASSIEEGNTEAFF
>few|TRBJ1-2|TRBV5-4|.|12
TGTGCCAGCAGCTTGGGAGAGGGTGGCTACACCTTC
CASSLGEGGYTF
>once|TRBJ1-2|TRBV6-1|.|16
TGTGCCAGCAGTGAAAAGGGCAGGGTTTCCCCCCTTGGCTACACCTTC
CASSEKGRVSPLGYTF
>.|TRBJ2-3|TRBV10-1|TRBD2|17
TGCGCCAGCAGTGACCCTATTTTAGCGGGAGGCGCAGATACGCAGTATTTT
CASSDPILAGGADTQYF
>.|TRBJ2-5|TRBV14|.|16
TGTGCCAGCAGCCAAGACGGAACCTTTCTGAGGGAGACCCAGTACTTC
CASSQDGTFLRETQYF
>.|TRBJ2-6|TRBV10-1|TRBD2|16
TGCGCCAGCAGTTCGGGGGGAGGGTCTGGGGCCAACGTCCTGACTTTC
CASSSGGGSGANVLTF
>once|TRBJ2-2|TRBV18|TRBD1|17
TGTGCCAGCTCACCACCGGGGACAGGGTCGGGCACCGGGGAGCTGTTTTTT
CASSPPGTGSGTGELFF
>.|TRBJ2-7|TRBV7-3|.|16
TGTGCCAGCAGCCCATCCATTGGGCCCGGGGGTGTCGAGCAGTACTTC
CASSPSIGPGGVEQYF
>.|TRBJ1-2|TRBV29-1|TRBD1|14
TGCAGCGTTGAAGATGCAGGGGGCCTCTATGGCTACACCTTC
CSVEDAGGLYGYTF
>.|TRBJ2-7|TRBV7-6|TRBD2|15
TGTGCCAGCAGCGACACGACTAGCGGGGCCTACGAGCAGTACTTC
CASSDTTSGAYEQYF
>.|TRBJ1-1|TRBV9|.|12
TGTGCCAGCCGTAGCCTGAACACTGAAGCTTTCTTT
CASRSLNTEAFF
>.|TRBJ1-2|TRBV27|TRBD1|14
TGTGCCAGCAGCCCCCTGGACAGGGACTATGGCTACACCTTC
CASSPLDRDYGYTF
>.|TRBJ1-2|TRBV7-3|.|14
TGTGCCAGCAGCCAACAAGGGACAACTTATGGCTACACCTTC
CASSQQGTTYGYTF
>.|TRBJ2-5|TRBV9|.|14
TGTGCCAGCAGCGTAGGCCAGGATCTGGAGACCCAGTACTTC
CASSVGQDLETQYF
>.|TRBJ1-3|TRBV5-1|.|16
TGCGCCAGCAGCCCCGGACAGACCCTCTCTGGAAACACCATATATTTT
CASSPGQTLSGNTIYF
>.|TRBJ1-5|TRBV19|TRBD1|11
TGTGCCAGGACAGGGGGTCAGCCCCAGCATTTT
CARTGGQPQHF
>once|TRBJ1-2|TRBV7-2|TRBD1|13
TGTGCCAGCAGCTTAGGACAGGGGCGCGGCTACACCTTC
CASSLGQGRGYTF
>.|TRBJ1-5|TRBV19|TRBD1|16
TGTGCCAGTAGTATTGGGGTTGGACAGGCTTATCAGCCCCAGCATTTT
CASSIGVGQAYQPQHF
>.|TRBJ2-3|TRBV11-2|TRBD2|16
TGTGCCAGCAGCTTATATGGCGGGGGAGACACAGATACGCAGTATTTT
CASSLYGGGDTDTQYF
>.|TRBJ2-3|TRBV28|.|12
TGTGCCAGCCGGGGGTCGGGAAATACGCAGTATTTT
CASRGSGNTQYF
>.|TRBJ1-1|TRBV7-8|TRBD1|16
TGTGCCAGCAGCTTAGACCGGGACAGGGGAAACACTGAAGCTTTCTTT
CASSLDRDRGNTEAFF
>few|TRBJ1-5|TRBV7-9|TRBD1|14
TGTTCCAGCAGCTTGGACAGGTACAATCAGCCCCAGCATTTT
CSSSLDRYNQPQHF
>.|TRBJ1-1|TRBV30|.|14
TGTGCCTGGAGGAAGCCAGGGGTGAATACTGAAGCTTTCTTT
CAWRKPGVNTEAFF